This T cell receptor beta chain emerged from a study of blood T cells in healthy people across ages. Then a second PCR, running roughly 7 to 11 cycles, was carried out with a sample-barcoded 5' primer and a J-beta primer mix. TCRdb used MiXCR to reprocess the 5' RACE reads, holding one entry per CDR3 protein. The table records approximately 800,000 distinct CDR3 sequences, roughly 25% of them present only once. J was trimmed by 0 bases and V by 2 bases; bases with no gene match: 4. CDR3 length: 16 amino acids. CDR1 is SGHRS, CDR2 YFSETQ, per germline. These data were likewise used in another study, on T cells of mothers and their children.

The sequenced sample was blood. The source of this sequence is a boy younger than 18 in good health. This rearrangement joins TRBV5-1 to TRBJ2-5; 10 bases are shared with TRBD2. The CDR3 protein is CASSFSAGGYQETQYF. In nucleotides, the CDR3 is TGCGCCAGCAGCTTTTCAGCGGGGGGGTACCAAGAGACCCAGTACTTC.